This T cell receptor beta chain originates from a study of T cells after posttransplantation cyclophosphamide. Notes on the study in general: Later post-transplant blood repertoires were often dominated by donor CD8+ memory clones. TRB clonality was highly associated with recipient CMV seropositivity and reactivation. Blood and skin or GI T cell repertoires showed limited TRB overlap.

Busulfan-fludarabine conditioning, marrow transplant, and cyclophosphamide on days +3 and +4 were administered. Sequencing used immunoSEQ multiplex PCR; TCRdb keeps in-frame clones, though not all of them. The sample contains some 16,000 clones, none occurring once; 0.54% lies in the top ten. Ten or more counts support this clone. Its target is not known. The germline V gene has CDR1 SGHRS and CDR2 YFSETQ. The CDR3 length is 13 residues. The clonotype comes from a female patient in her 30s who received an allogeneic stem cell transplant from a related donor, was CMV-positive, and had no GVHD. A share of the T cells may be of graft donor origin. The gene calls are TRBV5-1 and TRBJ2-5; D may be TRBD1 (5 bases). The end of the DNA fits TRBJ2-7 better, so the J call may be wrong. The sequencing used PBMCs, collected after allogeneic stem cell transplant with posttransplant cyclophosphamide. The CDR3 here is CASSLAGYPEQYF. The CDR3 coding sequence is TGCGCCAGCAGCTTAGCAGGGTACCCCGAGCAGTACTTC.